This T cell receptor (beta chain) derives from a study of CD4 and CD8 cells across lung adenocarcinoma regions (dated by TCRdb to between 2017 and 2018). Background on the whole study: Intratumor heterogeneity of the T cell receptor repertoire was examined by comparing tumor centers with tumor margins.

The donors were patients who had localized lung adenocarcinoma, which is a subtype of non-small cell lung cancer. The samples were taken from the margins of localized lung adenocarcinomas. For TCR repertoire analysis, CD8+ T cells from tumor tissue were profiled separately from CD4+ T cells. Libraries were constructed by PCR. Sequencing was carried out with a HiSeq X Ten. TCRdb reworked the public reads: Q25 trimming with fastp, MiXCR clone assembly, productive beta chains retained. Here each entry gathers all rows of one CDR3 protein and keeps the most common genes and DNA. The sample profile shows 12,000 or so distinct CDR3 sequences; under 55% of them were found once. Clones ranked in the top ten supply around 28% of the sample. Details on this clonotype: Its target antigen remains unknown. No quality values exist for individual bases; no much larger clone is one base distant.

Counted from cysteine to phenylalanine, this CDR3 has 14 amino acids. Only CDR3 DNA remains: 42 bases, in frame from the first base. The V end gives up 3 bases and the J end 6 bases, leaving 10 bases in the junction not matched to a gene. The germline V gene (reference sequence) sets CDR1 to DFQATT and CDR2 to SNEGSKA. This TCR was sampled from a female donor with lung adenocarcinoma. The CD4 and CD8 labels of this study may be unreliable. The sample taken for sequencing was CD8+ T cells from the margin of a lung tumor. The intended sense of this specimen's cell subset or site label: tumor margin region. This sequence uses TRBV20-1 and TRBJ1-2, and TRBD1 matches 7 of the central bases. The DNA reads as follows: TGCAGTGCTAGCTCTGGGACAGCGATGGATGGCTACACCTTC. Its protein product is CSASSGTAMDGYTF.